This T cell receptor beta chain comes out of a study of T-cell memory formation after mild COVID-19. Study-wide points: Some responding clones appeared in pre-infection memory, suggesting cross-reactive memory joined.

Only a few counts were recorded for this clonotype. Its antigen remains unknown. TCRdb reprocessed the 5' RACE reads via MiXCR and lists one record per CDR3 protein. Here the sample spans 290,000 or so distinct CDR3 sequences, roughly 21% being singletons. This CDR3 is built from 15 residues. Germline V gives CDR1 LGHNA, CDR2 YSLEER. V was pared by 0 bases and J by 2 bases, with 9 bases between. The sequence was obtained from a man between 18 and 29 years old who had mild COVID-19 (a few samples of this study predate the infection). Cell type and time point are not known. Sequenced sample: PBMCs or a T cell subset sorted from them (not recorded which). The chain is built from TRBV4-3 and TRBJ2-3; D could derive from TRBD1 or TRBD2 (5 bases each). In DNA form, the CDR3 reads TGCGCCAGCAGCCAAGATGGGGGTTTCACAGATACGCAGTATTTT. Protein sequence: CASSQDGGFTDTQYF.